This T cell receptor beta chain was sequenced during a study of shared clonotypes between healthy human individuals. Study as a whole: Donor composition was a couple of women and a few men, aged 18 to 49. Each donor had three CD4 naive, three CD4 memory, two CD8 naive and one CD8 memory plate.

Positively selected for CCR7, the CD45RO-negative cells used as naive CD8 cells excluded terminally differentiated effector memory CD45RA+ cells. Turning to this clone: What it binds is unknown.

Germline V lookup: CDR1 SGHTA, CDR2 FQGTGA. The V gene end was trimmed by 2 bases and the J gene end by 6 bases; junction bases not matched to a gene: 3. The CDR3 covers 15 residues. Study results and caveats: Genetic and exposure-history diversity was limited by the few donors.

On sorted subsets, replicate PCRs used roughly 220 ng DNA, or 25,000 to 35,000 T cell genomes. Method: immunoSEQ multiplex PCR; TCRdb's copy keeps in-frame clones and lacks some. This table holds about 800,000 clones, about 97% found once. The J gene is TRBJ2-1, the V gene TRBV7-3; 11 bases line up with TRBD2. Sequenced: naive CD8+ T cells sorted from blood. The TCR was taken from a man between 25 and 39 years old in good health. For the CDR3, the DNA is TGTGCCAGCAGCTTATTGACTAGCGGGGTCAATGAGCAGTTCTTC. It encodes CASSLLTSGVNEQFF.